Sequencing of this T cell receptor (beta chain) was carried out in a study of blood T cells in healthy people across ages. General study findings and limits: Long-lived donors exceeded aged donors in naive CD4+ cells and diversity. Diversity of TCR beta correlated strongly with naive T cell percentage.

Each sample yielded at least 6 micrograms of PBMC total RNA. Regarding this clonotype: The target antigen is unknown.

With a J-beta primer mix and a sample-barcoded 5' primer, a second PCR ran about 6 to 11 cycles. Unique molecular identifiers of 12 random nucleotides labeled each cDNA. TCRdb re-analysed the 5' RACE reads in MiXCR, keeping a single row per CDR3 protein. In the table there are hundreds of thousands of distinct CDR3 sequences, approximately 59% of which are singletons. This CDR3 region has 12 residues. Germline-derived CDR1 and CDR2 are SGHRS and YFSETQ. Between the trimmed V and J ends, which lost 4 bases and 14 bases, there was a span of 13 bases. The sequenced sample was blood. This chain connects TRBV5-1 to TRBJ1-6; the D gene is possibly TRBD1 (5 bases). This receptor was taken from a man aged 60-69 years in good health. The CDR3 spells CASSRDSGTLHF. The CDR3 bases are TGCGCCAGCAGCCGGGACTCTGGGACCCTCCACTTT.